Reported below is one T cell receptor beta chain. The sample originates from a study of T cell changes during pregnancy in multiple sclerosis. TCRdb's table, derived via immunoSEQ multiplex PCR, lists solely in-frame clones and lacks some. The sample includes more than 65,000 clones, about 93% of them seen just once. The CDR3 loop spans 12 amino acids. Trimming stripped 3 bases from V and 3 bases from J, with 6 bases between. Germline CDR1 and CDR2: ENHRY and SYGVKD. The sample consisted of peripheral blood, taken in the first trimester of pregnancy. The chain joins TRBV10-3 to TRBJ2-7; a weak D match, TRBD1 (5 bases). The TCR sequence derives from a female donor with multiple sclerosis, enrolled in a pregnancy study. CDR3 bases: TGTGCCATCAGTGAAAGGGGCTACGAGCAGTACTTC. This translates into CAISERGYEQYF.